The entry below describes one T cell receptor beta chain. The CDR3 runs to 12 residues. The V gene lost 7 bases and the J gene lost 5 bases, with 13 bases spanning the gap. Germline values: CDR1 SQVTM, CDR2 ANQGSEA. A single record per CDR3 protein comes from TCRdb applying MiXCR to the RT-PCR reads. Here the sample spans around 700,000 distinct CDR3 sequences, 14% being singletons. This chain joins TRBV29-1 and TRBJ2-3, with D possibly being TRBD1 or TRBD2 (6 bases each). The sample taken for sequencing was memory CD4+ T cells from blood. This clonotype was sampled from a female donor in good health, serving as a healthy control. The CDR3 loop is CSAPGGGDTQYF. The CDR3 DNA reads TGCAGCGCGCCCGGGGGCGGAGATACGCAGTATTTT.